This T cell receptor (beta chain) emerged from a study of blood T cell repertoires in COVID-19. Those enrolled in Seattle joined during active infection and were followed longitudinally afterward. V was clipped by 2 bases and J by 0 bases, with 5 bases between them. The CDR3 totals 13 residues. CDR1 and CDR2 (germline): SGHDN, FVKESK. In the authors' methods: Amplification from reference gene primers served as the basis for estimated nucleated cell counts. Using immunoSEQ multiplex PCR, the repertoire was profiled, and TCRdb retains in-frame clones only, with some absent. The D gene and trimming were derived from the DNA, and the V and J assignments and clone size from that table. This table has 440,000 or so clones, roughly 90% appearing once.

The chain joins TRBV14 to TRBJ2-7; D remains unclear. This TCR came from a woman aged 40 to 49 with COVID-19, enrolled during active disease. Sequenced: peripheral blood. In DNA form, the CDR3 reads TGTGCCAGCAGCCAATGGAGCTCCTACGAGCAGTACTTC. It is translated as CASSQWSSYEQYF.